The 17 T cell receptor beta chains in this list originate from one sample, sequenced in a study of blood T cells in healthy people across ages. It was with a sample-barcoded 5' primer and a J-beta primer mix that a second PCR of about 7 to 12 cycles was run. A single record per CDR3 protein comes from TCRdb applying MiXCR to the 5' RACE reads. The sample comprises around 940,000 distinct CDR3 sequences, 51% of which are singletons, and around a fifth rests with the top ten. The sequencing input was blood. All receptors derive from a woman aged 55 to 70 in good health.

This clonotype appeared once. The chain recombines TRBV5-1 with TRBJ1-4; 8 bases fit TRBD1. Germline CDR1 reads SGHRS; CDR2 reads YFSETQ. This CDR3 region has 16 residues. The junction had 14 bases not matched to a gene; V was cut back by 6 bases and J by 7 bases. CDR3 nucleotides: TGCGCCAGCACCCCCTTGATTGGACAGGGCCGTGAAAAACTGTTTTTT. Protein product: CASTPLIGQGREKLFF.

The gene calls are TRBV29-1 and TRBJ2-3, with a tentative D call TRBD2 (5 bases). Germline values: CDR1 SQVTM, CDR2 ANQGSEA. V shed 7 bases and J shed 1 base, with 18 bases lying between them. CDR3 length equals 15 residues. CDR3 loop: CSAAGFQARTDTQYF. CDR3 DNA: TGCAGCGCGGCGGGCTTCCAGGCTCGCACAGATACGCAGTATTTT.

In its sample, this clonotype was seen a few times. The chain is built from TRBV7-9 and TRBJ1-2; tentatively, D is TRBD1 (5 bases). This CDR3 region has 17 residues. V lost 0 bases, J lost 1 base, and 15 bases lay in between. Germline V gene lookup returns CDR1 SEHNR and CDR2 FQNEAQ (reference sequence). Here the CDR3 reads CASSLASGGASNYGYTF. CDR3 DNA sequence: TGTGCCAGCAGCTTAGCTTCCGGAGGGGCAAGTAACTATGGCTACACCTTC. Full variable domain (outside the CDR3, taken from reference TRBV7-9 and TRBJ1-2): DTGVSQNPRHKITKRGQNVTFRCDPISEHNRLYWYRQTLGQGPEFLTYFQNEAQLEKSRLLSDRFSAERPKGSFSTLEIQRTEQGDSAMYLCASSLASGGASNYGYTFGSGTRLTVV.

This clonotype was seen a few times. The CDR3 sequence is CASRGWGSTDTQYF. CDR3 nucleotide sequence: TGTGCCAGCAGGGGGTGGGGGAGCACAGATACGCAGTATTTT. The chain joins TRBV12-3 or TRBV12-4 to TRBJ2-3, with D perhaps being TRBD1 or TRBD2 (5 bases each). The germline V and J ends were trimmed by 6 bases and 0 bases, with 10 bases remaining between them. CDR3 size: 14 residues.

This clonotype was counted between two and nine times. This chain uses TRBV3-1 with TRBJ2-3; 11 bases are a match to TRBD2. CDR1 and CDR2 from the germline V gene are LGHDT and YNNKEL (reference sequence). V was pared by 6 bases and J by 5 bases, with 13 bases of the junction left unmatched. This CDR3 spans 17 amino acids. The CDR3 nucleotides are TGTGCCAGCAGTGCGAGGGGGACTAGCGGAAGGCAAGATACGCAGTATTTT. Encoded protein: CASSARGTSGRQDTQYF.

The rearrangement joins TRBV7-2 to TRBJ2-1; TRBD2 aligns across 9 bases. Germline loops: CDR1 SGHTA, CDR2 FQGNSA. There are 17 residues in the CDR3. After removal of 2 bases from V and 7 bases from J, the junction contained 12 bases not matched to a gene. CDR3 protein: CASSLLARGLATNEQFF. CDR3 nucleotides: TGTGCCAGCAGCTTACTGGCCAGGGGACTAGCTACAAATGAGCAGTTCTTC.

Only a few counts were recorded for this clonotype. The gene calls are TRBV30 and TRBJ2-7, with TRBD1 matching 9 bases. J gave up 4 bases and V 2 bases, and 6 bases lay outside the gene matches. The CDR3 runs 14 residues. The germline CDR1 and CDR2 sequences are GTSNPN and SVGIG (reference sequence). Here the CDR3 DNA reads TGTGCCTGGAGTTTCGGACAGGGGAAATACGAGCAGTACTTC. Protein product: CAWSFGQGKYEQYF. Based on the CDR3 plus reference TRBV30 and TRBJ2-7, the full variable domain is SQTIHQWPATLVQPVGSPLSLECTVEGTSNPNLYWYRQAAGRGLQLLFYSVGIGQISSEVPQNLSASRPQDRQFILSSKKLLLSDSGFYLCAWSFGQGKYEQYFGPGTRLTVT.

This clonotype was picked up a small number of times. V usage is TRBV4-1 and J usage is TRBJ1-5, with D possibly matching TRBD1 (5 bases). The germline V and J ends were trimmed by 4 bases and 0 bases, with 16 bases remaining between them. Germline CDR1 is MGHRA and CDR2 is YSYEKL. CDR3 length: 17 amino acids. For the CDR3, the DNA is TGCGCCAGCAGCCGAGTGCCGACAGAGTATAGCAATCAGCCCCAGCATTTT. The encoded protein is CASSRVPTEYSNQPQHF.

This chain joins TRBV4-1 and TRBJ1-2; 7 nucleotides align to TRBD1. With V trimmed by 1 base and J by 10 bases, 9 bases remained unmatched. The CDR3 contains 14 residues. Germline V gene lookup returns CDR1 MGHRA and CDR2 YSYEKL. The DNA of the CDR3 is TGCGCCAGCAGCCAAGCCGGGACAGATGGAATCTACACCTTC. Its translation is CASSQAGTDGIYTF.

This clonotype showed up just a few times. The rearrangement joins TRBV12-3 or TRBV12-4 to TRBJ2-5; D gene ambiguous. CDR3 length equals 14 residues. V lost 5 bases and J 5 bases, leaving 15 bases between the germline ends. The CDR3 DNA reads as TGTGCCAGCAGTCCAGGCGCATCGGGTGAGACCCAGTACTTC. Its translation: CASSPGASGETQYF.

This clonotype was counted at least ten times. The rearrangement links TRBV29-1 to TRBJ2-1; 12 bases agree with TRBD2. Germline V CDR1 and CDR2: SQVTM, ANQGSEA. With 3 bases clipped from V and 7 bases from J, the junction kept 4 bases outside the gene matches. This CDR3 region has 14 residues. CDR3: CSVDGGLAGNEQFF. As DNA, the CDR3 is TGCAGCGTTGATGGGGGACTAGCGGGTAATGAGCAGTTCTTC.

The J gene is TRBJ2-3, the V gene TRBV7-2; 13 bases are shared with TRBD2. The CDR3 has 16 amino acids. Germline V lookup: CDR1 SGHTA, CDR2 FQGNSA. The V and J ends lost 5 bases and 4 bases, in that order; junction bases with no gene match: 6. As DNA, the CDR3 is TGTGCCAGCAGCCAACTAGCGGGAGGGTTGGCAGATACGCAGTATTTT. Protein: CASSQLAGGLADTQYF.

This clonotype was counted a few times. The chain combines TRBV13 with TRBJ2-3, with 9 bases aligning to TRBD2. Germline trimming cut 5 bases from V and 2 bases from J; bases unmatched to any gene: 5. The germline CDR1 and CDR2 sequences are PRHDT and FYEKMQ (reference sequence). The length of the CDR3 is 15 residues. In nucleotides, the CDR3 is TGTGCCAGCAGCCCCAGCGGGAGGAACACAGATACGCAGTATTTT. Its translation is CASSPSGRNTDTQYF.

This clonotype was counted a few times. This chain joins TRBV4-1 and TRBJ2-5; TRBD2 is a possible D gene (5 bases). Looked up from germline, CDR1 is MGHRA and CDR2 is YSYEKL. The CDR3 is 18 amino acids. V was pared by 1 base and J by 3 bases, with 21 bases between. Here the CDR3 reads CASSQGRRWDNTKETQYF. The CDR3 DNA reads as TGCGCCAGCAGCCAAGGCCGGAGGTGGGATAATACCAAAGAGACCCAGTACTTC.

The chain uses TRBV20-1 and TRBJ2-5, with a possible D match to TRBD2 (6 bases). V lost 4 bases and J lost 3, with 21 bases in between. The length of the CDR3 is 16 residues. Germline V gene data show CDR1 as DFQATT and CDR2 as SNEGSKA (reference sequence). CDR3 sequence (DNA): TGCAGTGCTATTACCGTCCAGCCTAGCGCGAAAGAGACCCAGTACTTC. Translating gives CSAITVQPSAKETQYF.

V usage is TRBV5-1 and J usage is TRBJ2-3; 8 bases match TRBD2. V trimming: 2 bases; J trimming: 5 bases; junction bases outside the gene matches: 4. The CDR3 has 14 residues. Germline values: CDR1 SGHRS, CDR2 YFSETQ. The CDR3 sequence is CASSFGRGGDTQYF. The CDR3 nucleotides read TGCGCCAGCAGCTTCGGGAGGGGAGGAGATACGCAGTATTTT. Full variable domain (rest looked up from reference TRBV5-1 and TRBJ2-3): KAGVTQTPRYLIKTRGQQVTLSCSPISGHRSVSWYQQTPGQGLQFLFEYFSETQRNKGNFPGRFSGRQFSNSRSEMNVSTLELGDSALYLCASSFGRGGDTQYFGPGTRLTVL.

The chain employs TRBV6-2 or TRBV6-3 and TRBJ2-6; D might be TRBD1 or TRBD2, each matching 5 bases. The CDR3 spans 16 residues. From germline, CDR1 is MNHEY and CDR2 SVGEGT. V lost 1 base to trimming and J lost 0 bases, with 7 bases between them. The CDR3 loop reads CASSYWDGSGANVLTF. The CDR3 DNA follows: TGTGCCAGCAGTTACTGGGACGGCTCTGGGGCCAACGTCCTGACTTTC.